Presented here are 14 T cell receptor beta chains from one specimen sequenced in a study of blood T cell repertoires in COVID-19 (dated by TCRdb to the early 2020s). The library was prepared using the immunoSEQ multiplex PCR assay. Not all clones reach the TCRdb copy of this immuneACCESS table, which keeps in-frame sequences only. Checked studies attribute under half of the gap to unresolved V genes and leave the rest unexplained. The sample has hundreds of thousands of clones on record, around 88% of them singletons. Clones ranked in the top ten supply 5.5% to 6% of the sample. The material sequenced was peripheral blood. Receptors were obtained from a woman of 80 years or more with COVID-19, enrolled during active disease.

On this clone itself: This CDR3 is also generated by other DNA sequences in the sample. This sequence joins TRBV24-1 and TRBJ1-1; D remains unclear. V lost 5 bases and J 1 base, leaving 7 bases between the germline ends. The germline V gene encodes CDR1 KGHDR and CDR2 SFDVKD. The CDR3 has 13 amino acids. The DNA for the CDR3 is TGTGCCACCAGTGTAGGAGGGAACACTGAAGCTTTCTTT. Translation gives CATSVGGNTEAFF.

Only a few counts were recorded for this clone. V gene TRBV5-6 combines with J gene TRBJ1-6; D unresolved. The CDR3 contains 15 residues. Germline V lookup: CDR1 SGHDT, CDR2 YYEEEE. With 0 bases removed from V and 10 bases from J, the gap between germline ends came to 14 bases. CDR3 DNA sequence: TGTGCCAGCAGCTTGGGACTGCTGTCCGGATCACCCCTCCACTTT. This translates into CASSLGLLSGSPLHF.

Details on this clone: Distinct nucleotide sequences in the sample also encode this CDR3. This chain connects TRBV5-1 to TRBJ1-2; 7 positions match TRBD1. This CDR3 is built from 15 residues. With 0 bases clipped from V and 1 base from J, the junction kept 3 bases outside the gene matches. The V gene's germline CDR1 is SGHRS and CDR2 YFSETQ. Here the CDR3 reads CASSLGTGVNYGYTF. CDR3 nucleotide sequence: TGCGCCAGCAGCTTGGGAACAGGGGTTAACTATGGCTACACCTTC.

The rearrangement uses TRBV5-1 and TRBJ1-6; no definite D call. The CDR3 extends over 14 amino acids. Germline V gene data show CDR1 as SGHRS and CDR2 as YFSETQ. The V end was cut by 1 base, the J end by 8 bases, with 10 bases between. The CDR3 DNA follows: TGCGCCAGCAGCTTGAGTCCCACAGATTCACCCCTCCACTTT. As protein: CASSLSPTDSPLHF.

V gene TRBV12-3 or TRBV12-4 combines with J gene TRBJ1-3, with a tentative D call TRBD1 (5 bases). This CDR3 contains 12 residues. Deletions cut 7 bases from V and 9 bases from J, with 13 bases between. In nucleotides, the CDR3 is TGTGCCAGCACCCCAAGGGGTAGCACCATATATTTT. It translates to CASTPRGSTIYF.

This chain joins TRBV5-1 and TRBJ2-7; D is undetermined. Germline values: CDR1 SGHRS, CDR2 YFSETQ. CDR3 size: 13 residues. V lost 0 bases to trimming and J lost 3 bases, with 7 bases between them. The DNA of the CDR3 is TGCGCCAGCAGCTTGGATCCAAACTACGAGCAGTACTTC. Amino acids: CASSLDPNYEQYF.

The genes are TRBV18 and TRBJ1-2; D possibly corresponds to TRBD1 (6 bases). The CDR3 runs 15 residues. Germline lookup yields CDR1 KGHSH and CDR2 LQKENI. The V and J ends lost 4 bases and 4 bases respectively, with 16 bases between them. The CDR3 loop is CASSLQGQGTYGYTF. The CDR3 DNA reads TGTGCCAGCTCACTACAGGGTCAGGGGACCTATGGCTACACCTTC.

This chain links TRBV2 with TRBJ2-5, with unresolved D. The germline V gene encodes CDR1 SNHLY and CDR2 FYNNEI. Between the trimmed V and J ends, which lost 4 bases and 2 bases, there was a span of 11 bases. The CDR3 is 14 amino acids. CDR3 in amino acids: CASSVSYSQETQYF. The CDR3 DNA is TGTGCCAGCAGTGTTTCTTACTCTCAAGAGACCCAGTACTTC.

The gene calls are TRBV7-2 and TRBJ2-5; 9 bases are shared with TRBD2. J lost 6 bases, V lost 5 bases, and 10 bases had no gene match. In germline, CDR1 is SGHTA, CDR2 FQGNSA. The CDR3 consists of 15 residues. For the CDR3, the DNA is TGTGCCAGCAGCCCCTTTGAAGCGGGGGGACAGACCCAGTACTTC. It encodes CASSPFEAGGQTQYF.

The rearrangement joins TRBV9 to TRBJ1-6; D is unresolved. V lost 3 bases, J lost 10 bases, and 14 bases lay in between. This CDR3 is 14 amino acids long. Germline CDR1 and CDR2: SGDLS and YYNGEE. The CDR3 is CASSGVASGSPLHF. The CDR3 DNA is TGTGCCAGCAGCGGCGTGGCGTCGGGGTCACCCCTCCACTTT.

Here the CDR3 DNA reads TGTGCCAGCAGCAATTCGGACACAATCCTACCTTTTATGAACACTGAAGCTTTCTTT. The encoded protein is CASSNSDTILPFMNTEAFF. The V and J genes are TRBV28 and TRBJ1-1; tentatively, D is TRBD1 (5 bases). Germline CDR1 is MDHEN and CDR2 is SYDVKM. V lost 6 bases and J 0 bases, leaving 26 bases between the germline ends. This CDR3 has 19 amino acids. Based on the CDR3 plus reference TRBV28 and TRBJ1-1, the full variable domain is DVKVTQSSRYLVKRTGEKVFLECVQDMDHENMFWYRQDPGLGLRLIYFSYDVKMKEKGDIPEGYSVSREKKERFSLILESASTNQTSMYLCASSNSDTILPFMNTEAFFGQGTRLTVV.

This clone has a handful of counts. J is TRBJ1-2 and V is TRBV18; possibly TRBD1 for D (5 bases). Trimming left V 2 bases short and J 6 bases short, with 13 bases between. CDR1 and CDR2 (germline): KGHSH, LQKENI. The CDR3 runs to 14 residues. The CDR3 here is CASSPSGRVDGYTF. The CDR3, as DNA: TGTGCCAGCTCACCAAGTGGCAGGGTGGATGGCTACACCTTC.

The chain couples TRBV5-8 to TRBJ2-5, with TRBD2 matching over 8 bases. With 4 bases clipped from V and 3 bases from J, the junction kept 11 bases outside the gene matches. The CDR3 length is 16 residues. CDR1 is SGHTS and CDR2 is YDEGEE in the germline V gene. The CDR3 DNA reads TGTGCCAGCAGCCGCGGAGGTGCGCGGGGGGAAGAGACCCAGTACTTC. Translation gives CASSRGGARGEETQYF.

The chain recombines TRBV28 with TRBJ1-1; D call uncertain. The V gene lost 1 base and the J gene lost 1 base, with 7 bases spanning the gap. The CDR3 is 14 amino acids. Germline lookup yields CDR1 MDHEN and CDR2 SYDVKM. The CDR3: CASSLSTRNTEAFF. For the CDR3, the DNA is TGTGCCAGCAGTTTATCGACAAGGAACACTGAAGCTTTCTTT.